This T cell receptor (beta chain) derives from a study of blood T cell repertoires in COVID-19. Whole-study context: T cells, B-cell-depleted T cells, or PBMCs provided the cDNA or gDNA that served as material.

Germline CDR1 is LNHDA and CDR2 is SQIVND (reference sequence). CDR3 length equals 14 residues. Germline trimming cut 4 bases from V and 1 base from J; bases unmatched to any gene: 4. Under the authors' procedure: Amplification from reference gene primers served as the basis for estimated nucleated cell counts. Profiled with immunoSEQ multiplex PCR; TCRdb holds only in-frame clones, not every one. The V and J calls and clone size are taken from that table; D and trimming were inferred from the DNA. The data contain around 380,000 clones, around 87% of them singletons. The participants were between roughly 18 and 100 years old and came from roughly 24 US areas. Donors in Cohort 3 counted as recovered after two negative PCRs, clearance, or symptom resolution.

The sample comprised PBMCs or T cells enriched from blood (not recorded which). V and J are TRBV19 and TRBJ2-7; 7 nucleotides agree with TRBD1. The clonotype comes from a man aged 30-40 years who had recovered from COVID-19. The CDR3 here is CASSTRDSSYEQYF. The CDR3 region has the DNA TGTGCCAGTAGTACAAGGGACAGTTCCTACGAGCAGTACTTC.